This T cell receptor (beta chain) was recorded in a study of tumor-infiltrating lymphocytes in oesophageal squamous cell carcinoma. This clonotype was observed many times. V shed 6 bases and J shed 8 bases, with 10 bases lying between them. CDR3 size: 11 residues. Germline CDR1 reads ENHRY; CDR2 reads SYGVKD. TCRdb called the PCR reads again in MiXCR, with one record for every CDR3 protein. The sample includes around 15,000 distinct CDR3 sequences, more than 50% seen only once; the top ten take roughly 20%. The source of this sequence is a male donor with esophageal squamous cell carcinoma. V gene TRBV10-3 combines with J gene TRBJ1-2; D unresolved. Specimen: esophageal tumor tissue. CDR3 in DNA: TGTGCCATCAGGGGAACGGGGGGCTACACCTTC. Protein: CAIRGTGGYTF.